This entry lists 22 T cell receptor beta chains sequenced from one sample in a study of blood T cell repertoires in COVID-19. Sequencing was performed with immunoSEQ multiplex PCR; in TCRdb, only in-frame clones are kept and a portion is missing. Among about 76,000 clones listed, roughly 81% were seen once. What was sequenced was peripheral blood. Receptor source: a man aged 55 to 70 with COVID-19, enrolled during active disease.

The chain employs TRBV29-1 and TRBJ1-4, with 8 bases that match TRBD1. The CDR3 has 16 residues. V lost 6 bases and J lost 5; bases outside the gene matches: 14. In germline, CDR1 is SQVTM, CDR2 ANQGSEA. The CDR3 DNA sequence: TGCAGCGTGGGCGGCCCCGGGACAGGATTAAATGAAAAACTGTTTTTT. Translated, it gives CSVGGPGTGLNEKLFF.

The chain links TRBV27 to TRBJ1-5, with D hard to call. V was shortened by 3 bases and J by 4 bases, with 7 bases between the two germline ends. Germline V CDR1 and CDR2: MNHEY, SMNVEV (reference sequence). The CDR3 covers 13 residues. The CDR3 DNA reads TGTGCCAGCAGTTTTAATAGTAATCAGCCCCAGCATTTT. Residues: CASSFNSNQPQHF.

The gene calls are TRBV5-6 and TRBJ2-6; D is perhaps TRBD1 (7 bases). Trimming removed 2 bases at V and 0 bases at J, with 15 bases between. The CDR3 totals 18 residues. The germline V gene encodes CDR1 SGHDT and CDR2 YYEEEE. The CDR3 sequence is CASSLPGQTSSGANVLTF. The DNA of the CDR3 is TGTGCCAGCAGCTTACCGGGACAGACTAGCTCTGGGGCCAACGTCCTGACTTTC.

To note about this clone: A read error may account for a junction end that differs from germline. This chain joins TRBV30 and TRBJ1-4; D unclear. This CDR3 spans 13 amino acids. Germline loops: CDR1 GTSNPN, CDR2 SVGIG (reference sequence). The CDR3: CAWREAFGEKLFF. The CDR3 DNA sequence: TGTGCGTGGAGAGAGGCGTTTGGTGAAAAACTGTTTTTT.

The gene calls are TRBV5-1 and TRBJ2-7, with 16 bases that match TRBD2. Germline V gives CDR1 SGHRS, CDR2 YFSETQ. The CDR3 sequence is 16 residues long. With V trimmed by 3 bases and J by 3 bases, 3 bases remained unmatched. The CDR3 DNA reads TGCGCCAGCAGCTCCGGGACTAGCGGGGGGGTCTACGAGCAGTACTTC. It encodes CASSSGTSGGVYEQYF.

The gene calls are TRBV27 and TRBJ1-5, with D maybe TRBD1 (5 bases). V was shortened by 6 bases and J by 0 bases, with 15 bases between the two germline ends. Looked up from germline, CDR1 is MNHEY and CDR2 is SMNVEV (reference sequence). The CDR3 is made up of 16 amino acids. The CDR3 sequence: CASSLVGPGSNQPQHF. The CDR3 DNA sequence: TGTGCCAGCAGCTTAGTGGGGCCAGGTAGCAATCAGCCCCAGCATTTT.

This chain links TRBV19 with TRBJ1-1; maybe TRBD1 (6 bases). V lost 6 bases and J 1 base, leaving 15 bases between the germline ends. Looked up from germline, CDR1 is LNHDA and CDR2 is SQIVND (reference sequence). CDR3 length: 15 residues. The CDR3 DNA follows: TGTGCCAGTAGCCTGCCGACAGGTTCGAACACTGAAGCTTTCTTT. This codes for CASSLPTGSNTEAFF.

The chain uses TRBV10-3 and TRBJ1-1; 7 bases map to TRBD1. Looked up from germline, CDR1 is ENHRY and CDR2 is SYGVKD. J was trimmed by 1 base and V by 4 bases; bases with no gene match: 9. This CDR3 is built from 16 residues. The CDR3 DNA is TGTGCCATCAGTGGAAGTGCCAGGGGGAAGAACACTGAAGCTTTCTTT. Residues: CAISGSARGKNTEAFF.

CDR3 DNA sequence: TGTGCCAGCAGCTTGTCCTTCGGGGGGACCCAGTACTTC. Amino acids: CASSLSFGGTQYF. The rearrangement joins TRBV5-6 to TRBJ2-5; D may be TRBD2 (6 bases). V shed 1 base and J shed 7 bases, with 11 bases lying between them. CDR3 size: 13 residues. Germline V gene sequence: CDR1 SGHDT, CDR2 YYEEEE.

The J gene is TRBJ1-4, the V gene TRBV5-1; D may be TRBD1 (6 bases). CDR1 and CDR2 from the germline V gene are SGHRS and YFSETQ. This CDR3 spans 15 amino acids. The germline V and J ends were trimmed by 1 base and 6 bases, with 13 bases remaining between them. Here the CDR3 reads CASSLNGTPDEKLFF. DNA for the CDR3: TGCGCCAGCAGCTTGAACGGGACACCGGATGAAAAACTGTTTTTT.

This rearrangement joins TRBV10-2 to TRBJ1-3, with D possibly matching TRBD1 (5 bases). Trimming cost V 5 bases and J 0 bases, with 14 bases left between them. The CDR3 spans 16 residues. Germline V lookup: CDR1 WSHSY, CDR2 SAAADI. The CDR3 region is CASSHSGGPSGNTIYF. The CDR3 nucleotides are TGCGCCAGCAGTCACTCGGGGGGACCCTCTGGAAACACCATATATTTT.

V and J are TRBV6-5 and TRBJ2-2; 12 bases agree with TRBD1. The V gene's germline CDR1 is MNHEY and CDR2 SVGAGI. The V and J ends lost 6 bases and 6 bases, in that order; junction bases with no gene match: 5. The CDR3 length is 15 residues. Here the CDR3 DNA reads TGTGCCAGCAGGCCGGGACAGGGGGCTGCCGGGGAGCTGTTTTTT. Residues: CASRPGQGAAGELFF.

On this clone: This could be a read error, since a much larger clone is one nucleotide away. The same CDR3 can be traced to other DNA sequences in this sample. The rearrangement links TRBV19 to TRBJ2-7; 9 bases are shared with TRBD1. The length of the CDR3 is 14 residues. Germline assignment: CDR1 LNHDA and CDR2 SQIVND (reference sequence). The J segment lost 1 base and the V segment lost 4 bases, leaving 2 bases of the junction unmatched. CDR3 DNA sequence: TGTGCCAGTAGTACCGGGACAGGGTCCTACGAGCAGTACTTC. The encoded protein is CASSTGTGSYEQYF.

The chain joins TRBV6-4 to TRBJ2-2, with 8 bases aligning to TRBD1. V lost 5 bases, J lost 5 bases, and 4 bases stayed unmatched. CDR3 size: 14 residues. Germline lookup yields CDR1 MRHNA and CDR2 SNTAGT. Here the CDR3 DNA reads TGTGCCAGCAGTACAACAGGGGGGACCGGGGAGCTGTTTTTT. Protein product: CASSTTGGTGELFF.

The V gene is TRBV6-5, the J gene TRBJ2-5, with 7 bases identical to TRBD2. The V gene's germline CDR1 is MNHEY and CDR2 SVGAGI. This CDR3 contains 13 residues. The V and J ends lost 6 bases and 3 bases, in that order; junction bases with no gene match: 4. In nucleotides, the CDR3 is TGTGCCAGCAGCCGCGGGGGAGAAGAGACCCAGTACTTC. Translated, it gives CASSRGGEETQYF.

The chain has TRBV4-2 and TRBJ1-5; D is unresolved. The germline V gene has CDR1 LGHNA and CDR2 YNFKEQ. The CDR3 has 13 amino acids. V shed 0 bases and J shed 7 bases, with 7 bases lying between them. The CDR3 here is CASSQDMRQPQHF. For the CDR3, the DNA is TGTGCCAGCAGCCAAGATATGAGGCAGCCCCAGCATTTT.

This chain links TRBV11-2 with TRBJ1-3; no firm D call. Germline CDR1 and CDR2: SGHAT and FQNNGV. CDR3 length: 15 amino acids. The ends were cut back, 3 bases at V and 0 bases at J, with 9 bases in the middle. Here the CDR3 DNA reads TGTGCCAGCAGCTTCCCTGCCAGCTCTGGAAACACCATATATTTT. Protein sequence: CASSFPASSGNTIYF.

CDR3 sequence (DNA): TGCGCCAGCAGCCAAGACAGGGCTAATTCACCCCTCCACTTT. Its translation is CASSQDRANSPLHF. V is TRBV5-1 and J is TRBJ1-6, with TRBD1 matching over 7 bases. V gave up 4 bases and J gave up 6 bases; unmatched junction bases: 4. Germline V lookup: CDR1 SGHRS, CDR2 YFSETQ. The CDR3 has 14 residues.

The chain uses TRBV2 and TRBJ2-7, with 16 bases identical to TRBD2. The V gene end was trimmed by 7 bases and the J gene end by 6 bases; junction bases not matched to a gene: 12. From germline, CDR1 is SNHLY and CDR2 FYNNEI. The CDR3 loop spans 17 amino acids. The CDR3 DNA follows: TGTGCCAGCATTTCGACAGGGGGACTAGCGGGAGGGCGCGAGCAGTACTTC. As protein: CASISTGGLAGGREQYF.

CDR3 residues: CASSHPGQTNSPLHF. The CDR3, as DNA: TGCGCCAGCAGCCACCCGGGACAAACTAATTCACCCCTCCACTTT. The chain is built from TRBV4-1 and TRBJ1-6; the D gene is possibly TRBD1 (6 bases). The germline gives CDR1 MGHRA, CDR2 YSYEKL. The CDR3 runs to 15 residues. V was shortened by 3 bases and J by 6 bases, with 12 bases between the two germline ends.

The chain carries TRBV19 and TRBJ2-7; D remains unclear. CDR3 length: 12 amino acids. In germline, CDR1 is LNHDA, CDR2 SQIVND (reference sequence). With 10 bases removed from V and 6 bases from J, the gap between germline ends came to 16 bases. The CDR3, as DNA: TGTGCCACCCCCCCTGCCGGTTGCGAGCAGTACTTC. This gives the protein CATPPAGCEQYF.

This clone was seen a handful of times. This sequence joins TRBV6-5 and TRBJ2-7; 10 bases are shared with TRBD1. CDR3 size: 14 residues. J was trimmed by 6 bases and V by 9 bases; bases with no gene match: 11. In germline, CDR1 is MNHEY, CDR2 SVGAGI. CDR3 nucleotides: TGTGCCAGGGTAGGTGGGACAGGGGCCTCCGAGCAGTACTTC. Translating gives CARVGGTGASEQYF.